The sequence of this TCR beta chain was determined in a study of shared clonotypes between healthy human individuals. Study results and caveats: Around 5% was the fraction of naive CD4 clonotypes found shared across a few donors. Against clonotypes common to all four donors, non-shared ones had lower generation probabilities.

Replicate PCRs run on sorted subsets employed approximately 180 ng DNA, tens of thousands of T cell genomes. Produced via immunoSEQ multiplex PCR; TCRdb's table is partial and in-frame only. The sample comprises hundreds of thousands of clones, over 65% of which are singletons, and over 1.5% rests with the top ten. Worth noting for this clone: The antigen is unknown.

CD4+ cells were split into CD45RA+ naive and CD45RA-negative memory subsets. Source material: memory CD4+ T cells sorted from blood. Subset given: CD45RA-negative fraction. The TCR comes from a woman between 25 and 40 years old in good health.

This CDR3 is CASSPTGLHEQFF. CDR3 nucleotides: TGTGCCAGCAGTCCGACAGGGTTACATGAGCAGTTCTTC. This chain uses TRBV2 with TRBJ2-1; TRBD1 matches 7 bases. The germline V gene encodes CDR1 SNHLY and CDR2 FYNNEI. CDR3 length equals 13 residues. J was trimmed by 8 bases and V by 5 bases; bases with no gene match: 6.